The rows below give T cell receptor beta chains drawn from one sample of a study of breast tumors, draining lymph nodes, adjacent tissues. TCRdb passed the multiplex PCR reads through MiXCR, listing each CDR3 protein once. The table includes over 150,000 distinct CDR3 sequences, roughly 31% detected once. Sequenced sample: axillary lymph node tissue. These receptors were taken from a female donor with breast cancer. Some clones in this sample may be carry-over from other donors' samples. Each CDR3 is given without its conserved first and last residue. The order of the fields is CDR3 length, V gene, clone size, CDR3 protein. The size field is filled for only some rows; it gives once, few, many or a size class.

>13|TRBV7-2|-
ASSLVPGGYNEQF
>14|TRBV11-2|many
ASSLHQGSGTYEQY
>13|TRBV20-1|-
SAKMTGGGDSPLH
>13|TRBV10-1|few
ASSEGRSSYNEQF
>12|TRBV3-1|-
ASSRPEANYGYT
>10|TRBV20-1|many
SAEGAGNTIY
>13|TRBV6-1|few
ASSGRTGVGTEAF
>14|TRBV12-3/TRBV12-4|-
ASSFAEKGSNYGYT
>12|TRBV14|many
ASSQVRQQETQY
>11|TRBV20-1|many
SATGDYDNEQF
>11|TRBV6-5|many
ASSSDTDYGYT
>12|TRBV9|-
ASSVVGSYNEQF
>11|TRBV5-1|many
ASSLGVQETQY
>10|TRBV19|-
ARPPHSNEQF
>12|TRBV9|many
ASSVGRVDYGYT
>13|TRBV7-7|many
ASSQGGVGDETQY
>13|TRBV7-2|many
ASSLNRQGDYEQY
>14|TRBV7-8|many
ASSLEGTPQPYEQY
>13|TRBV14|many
ASSHQSGGTFEQY
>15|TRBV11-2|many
ASSLSSTTSGSYEQY
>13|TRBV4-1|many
ASSPSGVSNQPQH
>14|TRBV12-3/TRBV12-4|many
ASSLRGLAGDDTQY
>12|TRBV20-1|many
SARRASWFNEQF
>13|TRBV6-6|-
ASRPRPGAGNIQY
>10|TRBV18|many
ASSPGGQEQY
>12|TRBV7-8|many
ASSLDRGSYGYT
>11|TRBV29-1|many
SVSRGVLYEQY
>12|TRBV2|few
ASKGGGSGETQY
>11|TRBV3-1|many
ASSRLGRDTQY